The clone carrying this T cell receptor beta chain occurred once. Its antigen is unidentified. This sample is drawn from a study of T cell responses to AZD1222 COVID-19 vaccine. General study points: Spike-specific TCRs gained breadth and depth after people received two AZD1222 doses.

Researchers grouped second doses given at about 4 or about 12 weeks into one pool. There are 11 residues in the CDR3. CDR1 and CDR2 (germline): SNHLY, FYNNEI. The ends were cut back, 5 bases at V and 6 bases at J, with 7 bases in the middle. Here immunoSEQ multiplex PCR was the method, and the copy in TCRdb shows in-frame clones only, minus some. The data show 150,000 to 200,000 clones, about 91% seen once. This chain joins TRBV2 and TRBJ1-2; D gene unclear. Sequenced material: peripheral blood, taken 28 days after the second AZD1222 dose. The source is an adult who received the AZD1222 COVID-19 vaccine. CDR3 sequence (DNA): TGTGCCAGCAGTCGGGCGGATGGCTACACCTTC. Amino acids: CASSRADGYTF. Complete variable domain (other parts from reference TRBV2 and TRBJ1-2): EPEVTQTPSHQVTQMGQEVILRCVPISNHLYFYWYRQILGQKVEFLVSFYNNEISEKSEIFDDQFSVERPDGSNFTLKIRSTKLEDSAMYFCASSRADGYTFGSGTRLTVV.